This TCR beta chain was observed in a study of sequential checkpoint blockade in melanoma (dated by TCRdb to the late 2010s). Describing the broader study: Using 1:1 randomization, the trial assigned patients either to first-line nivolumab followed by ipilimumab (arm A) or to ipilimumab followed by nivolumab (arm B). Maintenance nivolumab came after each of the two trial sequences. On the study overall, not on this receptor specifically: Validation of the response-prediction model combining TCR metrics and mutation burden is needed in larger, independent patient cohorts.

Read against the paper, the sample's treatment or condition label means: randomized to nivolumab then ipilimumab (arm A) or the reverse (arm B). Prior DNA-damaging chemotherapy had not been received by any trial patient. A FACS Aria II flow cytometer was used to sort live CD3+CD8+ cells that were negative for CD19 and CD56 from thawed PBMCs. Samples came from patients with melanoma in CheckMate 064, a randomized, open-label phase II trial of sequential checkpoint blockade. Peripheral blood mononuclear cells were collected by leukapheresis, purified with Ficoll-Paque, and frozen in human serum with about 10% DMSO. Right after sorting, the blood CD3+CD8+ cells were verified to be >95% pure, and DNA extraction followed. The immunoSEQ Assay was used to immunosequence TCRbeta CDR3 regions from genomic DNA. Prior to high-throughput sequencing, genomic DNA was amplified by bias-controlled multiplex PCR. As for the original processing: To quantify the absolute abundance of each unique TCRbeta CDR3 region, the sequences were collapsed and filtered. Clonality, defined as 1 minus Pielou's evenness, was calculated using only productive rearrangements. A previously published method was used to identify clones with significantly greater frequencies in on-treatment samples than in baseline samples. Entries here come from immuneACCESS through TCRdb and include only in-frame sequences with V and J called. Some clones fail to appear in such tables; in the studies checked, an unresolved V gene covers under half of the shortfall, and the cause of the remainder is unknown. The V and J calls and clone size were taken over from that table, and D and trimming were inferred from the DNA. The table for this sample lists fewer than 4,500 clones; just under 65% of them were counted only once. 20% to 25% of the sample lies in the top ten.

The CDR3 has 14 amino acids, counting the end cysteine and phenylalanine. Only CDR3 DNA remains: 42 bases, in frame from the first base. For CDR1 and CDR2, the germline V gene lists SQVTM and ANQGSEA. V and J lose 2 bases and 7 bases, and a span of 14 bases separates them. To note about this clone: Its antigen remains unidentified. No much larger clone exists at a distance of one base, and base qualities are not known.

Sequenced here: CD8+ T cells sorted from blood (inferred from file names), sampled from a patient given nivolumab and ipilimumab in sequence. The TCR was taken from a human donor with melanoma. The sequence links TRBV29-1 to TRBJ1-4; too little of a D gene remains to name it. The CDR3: CSVESAGVGEKLFF. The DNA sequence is TGCAGCGTTGAATCAGCCGGGGTTGGTGAAAAACTGTTTTTT. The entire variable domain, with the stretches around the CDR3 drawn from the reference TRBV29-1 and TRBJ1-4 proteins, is SAVISQKPSRDICQRGTSLTIQCQVDSQVTMMFWYRQQPGQSLTLIATANQGSEATYESGFVIDKFPISRPNLTFSTLTVSNMSPEDSSIYLCSVESAGVGEKLFFGSGTQLSVL.